This T cell receptor (beta chain) was sequenced in a study of CD4 T cells in relation to SARS-CoV-2 and coronaviruses. Study-level information: TCR beta CDR3s were sequenced after approximately nine-day antigen culture of PBMCs. Controls used an HIV-1 Nef peptide pool or no peptide. The HLA restriction of the shared crossreactive spike epitopes was mapped. Study results and limitations: The cross-reactivity analysis covered only spike protein, not other viral proteins.

Germline values: CDR1 KGHSH, CDR2 LQKENI. This CDR3 contains 14 residues. V shed 6 bases and J shed 7 bases, with 13 bases lying between them. CD4+ T cells from unexposed donors were obtained before the COVID-19 pandemic (2011-2018). The cells were cultured for over eight days before CD4+ T cells were isolated. Generated by immunoSEQ multiplex PCR, the TCRdb table keeps only in-frame clones and is missing some. This repertoire shows some 30,000 clones, 60% to 85% found once; its top ten account for around 15%. For this clone: The antigen remains undetermined.

The sample was CD4+ T cells from PBMCs, cultured in vitro. The receptor was isolated from a human donor in good health. The chain uses TRBV18 and TRBJ1-6; D is possibly TRBD1 (5 bases). CDR3 amino acids: CASSRRDGNSPLHF. CDR3 in DNA: TGTGCCAGCTCCCGCCGGGACGGAAATTCACCCCTCCACTTT.